This TCR beta chain was retrieved from a study of T-cell memory formation after mild COVID-19. Study overall: Clusters of TCRs were largely donor specific.

In regard to this clonotype: Its antigen is still unknown.

The CDR3 length is 13 residues. V was trimmed by 1 base and J by 1 base, leaving 5 bases between them. TCRdb ran MiXCR on the 5' RACE reads and lists one entry per CDR3 protein. The sample consists of roughly 380,000 distinct CDR3 sequences, around 27% of them appearing once. Study-wide results and limits: The study detected some responding clones in pre-infection memory, suggesting cross-reactive memory joined. Later expanders leaned toward CD4+, whereas clones contracting from day 15 to 85 were balanced CD4/CD8.

The sequence was collected from an adult woman who had mild COVID-19 (a few samples of this study predate the infection). Cell type and time point are not known. Sequenced input: PBMCs or a T cell subset sorted from them (not recorded which). The chain recombines TRBV12-3 or TRBV12-4 with TRBJ2-7; no clear D gene. CDR3 nucleotide sequence: TGTGCCAGCAGTTTAGAGCTATCCTACGAGCAGTACTTC. Amino acid sequence: CASSLELSYEQYF.